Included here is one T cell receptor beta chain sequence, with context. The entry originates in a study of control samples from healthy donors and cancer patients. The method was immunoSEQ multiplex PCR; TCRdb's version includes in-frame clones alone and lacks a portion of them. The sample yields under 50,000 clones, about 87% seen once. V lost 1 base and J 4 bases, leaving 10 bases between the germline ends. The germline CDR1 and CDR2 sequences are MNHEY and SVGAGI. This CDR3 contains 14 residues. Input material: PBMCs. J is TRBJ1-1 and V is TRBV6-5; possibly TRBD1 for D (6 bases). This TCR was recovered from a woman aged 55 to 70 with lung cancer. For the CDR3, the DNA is TGTGCCAGCAGTTACTGGGGAGGGGGCACTGAAGCTTTCTTT. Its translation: CASSYWGGGTEAFF.